A selection of T cell receptor beta chains follows, all from one sample in a study of T cells after yellow fever vaccination. TCRdb re-derived calls from the 5' RACE reads in MiXCR, one entry per CDR3 protein. Altogether 250,000 or so distinct CDR3 sequences are present, about 7% being singletons, with the ten largest covering approximately 1%. The sample here was CD4+ T cells sorted from PBMCs, taken on the day of the yellow fever booster vaccination. These receptors all stem from a man aged 25-45 years who received the YFV17D yellow fever vaccine. CDR3s leave out the opening cysteine and the closing phenylalanine or tryptophan.

TRBJ2-3,TRBV6-1,ASSRTGGRDTQY
TRBJ1-5,TRBV11-1,ASSPTGGTLYSNQPQH
TRBJ2-5,TRBV7-8,ASSFLTGLSFSERKETQY
TRBJ2-3,TRBV20-1,SASFGTSGTDTQY
TRBJ2-7,TRBV5-1,ASSHGGTSGISEQY
TRBJ2-1,TRBV28,ASSLPGDLYNEQF
TRBJ2-5,TRBV5-5,ASSLQGPETQY
TRBJ2-1,TRBV6-5,ASSYGAEGQKQF
TRBJ2-7,TRBV20-1,SASILGTSGRALYEQY
TRBJ2-3,TRBV2,ASATSGPRDTQY
TRBJ2-5,TRBV12-3/TRBV12-4,ASSLSGLGKETQY
TRBJ2-2,TRBV7-2,ASSLMQGASTGELF
TRBJ2-2,TRBV20-1,SARSQLNTGELF
TRBJ2-4,TRBV6-1,ASSRGIKENIQY
TRBJ2-4,TRBV12-3/TRBV12-4,ASSLTVGNIQY
TRBJ2-7,TRBV6-5,ASSYSAGIHYEQY
TRBJ2-7,TRBV9,ASSESSGAHYEQY
TRBJ2-4,TRBV6-5,ASSSGAKNIQY
TRBJ2-2,TRBV7-2,ASRGLLRDNTGELF
TRBJ2-3,TRBV19,ASTERDTTDTQY
TRBJ2-5,TRBV20-1,SARSRETQY
TRBJ1-5,TRBV19,ASSYAQMRNQPQH
TRBJ1-2,TRBV20-1,SAGGLYYGYT
TRBJ2-3,TRBV6-2/TRBV6-3,ASSARQAPDTQY
TRBJ2-3,TRBV30,AWSKEGRRYRTQY
TRBJ1-1,TRBV20-1,SANPGGMNTEAF
TRBJ2-4,TRBV12-3/TRBV12-4,ASSRQGGGNIQY
TRBJ1-5,TRBV12-3/TRBV12-4,ASSWSNNQPQH
TRBJ2-3,TRBV4-3,ASSQDRVATDTQY
TRBJ2-1,TRBV20-1,SASSPGLAGGGNEQF
TRBJ1-6,TRBV4-3,ASSQESENSPLH
TRBJ2-1,TRBV7-2,ASSPQNINEQF
TRBJ2-7,TRBV2,ASSEVSGREQY
TRBJ2-1,TRBV6-2/TRBV6-3,ASSYSLAVNEQF
TRBJ2-2,TRBV15,ATNPGATNTGELF
TRBJ1-3,TRBV7-2,ASSRTGDTLAGNTIY
TRBJ1-1,TRBV11-2,ASSTRPGGMGL
TRBJ1-4,TRBV10-3,AIKGTGIGEKLF
TRBJ2-1,TRBV20-1,SASRREGYNEQF
TRBJ2-3,TRBV7-6,ASSLEAGLQNTQY
TRBJ2-1,TRBV5-1,ASSRGQERNEQF
TRBJ2-3,TRBV20-1,SARGRSTDTQY
TRBJ1-5,TRBV18,ASSPNAGNQPQH
TRBJ1-1,TRBV20-1,SAAKGSNTEAF
TRBJ2-2,TRBV19,ASNRDGTSSTGELF
TRBJ2-4,TRBV18,ASSPQLAGGENIQY
TRBJ2-1,TRBV2,ASSEGDRGRRNEQF
TRBJ2-7,TRBV7-9,ASSLGGIPYEQY
TRBJ2-3,TRBV11-3,ASSSLTDTQY
TRBJ2-7,TRBV20-1,SAALAGGTGEQY
TRBJ2-7,TRBV6-1,ASSRGRPGLFAYEQY
TRBJ2-7,TRBV27,ASRDRTPKHYEQY
TRBJ2-1,TRBV18,ASSPGQGPVEQF
TRBJ2-5,TRBV7-2,ASRGSGGEETQY
TRBJ2-3,TRBV12-3/TRBV12-4,ASSKQAQGVDTQY
TRBJ2-1,TRBV24-1,ATSDSGTSGRVNEQF
TRBJ2-3,TRBV10-2,ASSESTGASGRDTQY
TRBJ1-5,TRBV20-1,SARRTGGGFQPQH
TRBJ1-3,TRBV9,ASSAAGQGRGGGNTIY